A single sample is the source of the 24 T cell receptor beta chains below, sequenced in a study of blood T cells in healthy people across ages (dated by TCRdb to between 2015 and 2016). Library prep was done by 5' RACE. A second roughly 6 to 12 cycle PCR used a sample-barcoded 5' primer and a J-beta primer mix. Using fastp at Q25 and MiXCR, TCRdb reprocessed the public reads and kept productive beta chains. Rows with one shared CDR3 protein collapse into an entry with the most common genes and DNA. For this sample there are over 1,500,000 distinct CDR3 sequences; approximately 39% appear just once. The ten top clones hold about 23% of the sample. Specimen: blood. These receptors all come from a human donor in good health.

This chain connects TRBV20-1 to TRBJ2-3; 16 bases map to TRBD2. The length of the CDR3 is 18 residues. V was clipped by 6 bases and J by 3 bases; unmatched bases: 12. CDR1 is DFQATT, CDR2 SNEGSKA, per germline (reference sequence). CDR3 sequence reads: CSADGTSGGARGTDTQYF. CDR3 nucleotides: TGCAGTGCGGACGGGACTAGCGGGGGGGCGAGGGGGACAGATACGCAGTATTTT.

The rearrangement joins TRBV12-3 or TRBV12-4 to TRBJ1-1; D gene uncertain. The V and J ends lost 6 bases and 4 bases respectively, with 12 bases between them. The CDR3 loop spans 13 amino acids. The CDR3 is CASRRGQPTEAFF. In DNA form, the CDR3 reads TGTGCCAGCAGGAGAGGTCAGCCCACTGAAGCTTTCTTT.

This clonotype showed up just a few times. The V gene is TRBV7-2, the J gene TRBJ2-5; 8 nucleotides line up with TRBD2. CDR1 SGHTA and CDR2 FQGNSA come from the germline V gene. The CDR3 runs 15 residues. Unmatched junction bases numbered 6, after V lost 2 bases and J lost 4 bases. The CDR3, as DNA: TGTGCCAGCAGCTTACTAGCGGGTTATGGAGAGACCCAGTACTTC. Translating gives CASSLLAGYGETQYF.

CDR3 coding DNA: TGTGCCAGCAGCTTACAGGACCCAACCTCTGGGGCCAACGTCCTGACTTTC. Translating it yields CASSLQDPTSGANVLTF. The chain has TRBV7-9 and TRBJ2-6; D not certain. The CDR3 length is 17 residues. V lost 2 bases and J lost 0, with 11 bases in between. Germline loops: CDR1 SEHNR, CDR2 FQNEAQ (reference sequence).

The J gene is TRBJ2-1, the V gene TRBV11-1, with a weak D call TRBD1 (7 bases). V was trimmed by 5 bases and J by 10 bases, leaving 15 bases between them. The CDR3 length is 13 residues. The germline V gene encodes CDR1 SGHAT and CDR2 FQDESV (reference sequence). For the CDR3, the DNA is TGTGCCAGCAGCCTTCAGGAGGGGGCCGAGCAGTTCTTC. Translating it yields CASSLQEGAEQFF. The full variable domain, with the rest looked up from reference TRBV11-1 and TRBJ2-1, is EAEVAQSPRYKITEKSQAVAFWCDPISGHATLYWYRQILGQGPELLVQFQDESVVDDSQLPKDRFSAERLKGVDSTLKIQPAELGDSAMYLCASSLQEGAEQFFGPGTRLTVL.

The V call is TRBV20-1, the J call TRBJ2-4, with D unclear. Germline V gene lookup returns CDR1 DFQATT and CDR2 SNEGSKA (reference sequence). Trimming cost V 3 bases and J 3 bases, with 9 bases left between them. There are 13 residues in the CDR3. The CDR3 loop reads CSASAANKNIQYF. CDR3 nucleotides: TGCAGTGCTAGTGCGGCCAACAAAAACATTCAGTACTTC.

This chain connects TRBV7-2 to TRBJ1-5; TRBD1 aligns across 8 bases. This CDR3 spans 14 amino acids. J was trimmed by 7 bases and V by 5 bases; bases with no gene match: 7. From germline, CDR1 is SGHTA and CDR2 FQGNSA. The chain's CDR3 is CASSPNGQGQPQHF. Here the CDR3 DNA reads TGTGCCAGCAGCCCTAATGGACAGGGCCAGCCCCAGCATTTT.

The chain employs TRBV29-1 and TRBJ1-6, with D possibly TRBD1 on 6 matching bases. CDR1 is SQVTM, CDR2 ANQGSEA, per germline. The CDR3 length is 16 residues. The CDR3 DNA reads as TGCAGGCCAAAGGATCCAGGACCAATGACAGGCTCACCCCTCCACTTT. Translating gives CRPKDPGPMTGSPLHF.

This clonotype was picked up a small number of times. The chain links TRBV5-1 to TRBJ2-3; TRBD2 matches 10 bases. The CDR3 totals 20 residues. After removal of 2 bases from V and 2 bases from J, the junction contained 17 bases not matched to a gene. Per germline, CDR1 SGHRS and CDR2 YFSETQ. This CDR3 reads CASSFIRTSGLHSSTDTQYF. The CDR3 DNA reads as TGCGCCAGCAGCTTTATCCGGACTAGCGGTCTGCATTCTTCCACAGATACGCAGTATTTT.

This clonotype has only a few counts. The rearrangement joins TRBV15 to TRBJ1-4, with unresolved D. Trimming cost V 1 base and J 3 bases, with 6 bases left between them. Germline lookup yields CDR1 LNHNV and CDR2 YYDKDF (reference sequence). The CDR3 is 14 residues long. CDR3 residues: CATSRGQPNEKLFF. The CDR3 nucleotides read TGTGCCACCAGCAGAGGGCAGCCTAATGAAAAACTGTTTTTT.

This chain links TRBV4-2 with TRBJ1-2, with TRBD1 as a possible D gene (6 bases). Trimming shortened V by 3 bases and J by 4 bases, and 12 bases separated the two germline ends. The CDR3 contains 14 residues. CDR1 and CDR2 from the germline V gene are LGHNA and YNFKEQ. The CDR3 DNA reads TGTGCCAGCAGCCAGCCGACAGGCATCTATGGCTACACCTTC. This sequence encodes CASSQPTGIYGYTF.

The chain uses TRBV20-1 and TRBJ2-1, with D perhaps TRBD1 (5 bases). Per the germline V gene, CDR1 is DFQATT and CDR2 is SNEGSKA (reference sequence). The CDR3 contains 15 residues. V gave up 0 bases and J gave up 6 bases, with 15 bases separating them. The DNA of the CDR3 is TGCAGTGCTAGAGATGACGGACACGCCTGCAATGAGCAGTTCTTC. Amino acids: CSARDDGHACNEQFF.

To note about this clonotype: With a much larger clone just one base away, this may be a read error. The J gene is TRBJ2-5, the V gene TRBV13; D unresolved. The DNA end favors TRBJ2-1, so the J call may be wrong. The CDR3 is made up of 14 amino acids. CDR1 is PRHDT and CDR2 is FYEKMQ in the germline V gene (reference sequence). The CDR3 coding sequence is TGTGCCAGCAGCCCCGGACCTACTCAAGAGACCCAGTTCTTC. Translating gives CASSPGPTQETQFF.

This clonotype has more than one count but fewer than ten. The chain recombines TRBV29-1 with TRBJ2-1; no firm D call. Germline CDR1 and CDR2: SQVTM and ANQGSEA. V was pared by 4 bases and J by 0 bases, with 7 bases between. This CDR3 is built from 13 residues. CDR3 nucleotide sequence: TGCAGCGTTGTGACGGACTCCTACAATGAGCAGTTCTTC. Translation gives CSVVTDSYNEQFF.

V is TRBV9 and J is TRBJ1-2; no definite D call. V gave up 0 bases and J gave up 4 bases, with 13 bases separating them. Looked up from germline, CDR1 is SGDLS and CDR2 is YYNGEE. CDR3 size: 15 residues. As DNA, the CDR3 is TGTGCCAGCAGCGTAGACTCTTCCCCCCTCTATGGCTACACCTTC. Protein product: CASSVDSSPLYGYTF.

The CDR3: CSARKQGGQPQHF. The CDR3 DNA reads TGCAGTGCTAGAAAGCAGGGAGGTCAGCCCCAGCATTTT. The gene calls are TRBV20-1 and TRBJ1-5; maybe TRBD1 (5 bases). In germline, CDR1 is DFQATT, CDR2 SNEGSKA (reference sequence). This CDR3 comprises 13 residues. The germline V and J ends were trimmed by 2 bases and 6 bases, with 11 bases remaining between them.

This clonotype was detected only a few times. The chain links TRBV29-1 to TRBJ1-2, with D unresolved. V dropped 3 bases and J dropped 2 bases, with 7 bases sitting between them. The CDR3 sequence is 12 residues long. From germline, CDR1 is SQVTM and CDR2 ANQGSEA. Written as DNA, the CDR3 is TGCAGCGTTGATTACGGCAACTATGGCTACACCTTC. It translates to CSVDYGNYGYTF.

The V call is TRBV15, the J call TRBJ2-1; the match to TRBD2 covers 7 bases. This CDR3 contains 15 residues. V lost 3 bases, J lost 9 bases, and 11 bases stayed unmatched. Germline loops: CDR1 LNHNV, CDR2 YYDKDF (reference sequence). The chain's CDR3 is CATSRPRGVLSEQFF. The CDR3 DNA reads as TGTGCCACCAGCAGGCCCCGGGGGGTCCTTAGTGAGCAGTTCTTC.

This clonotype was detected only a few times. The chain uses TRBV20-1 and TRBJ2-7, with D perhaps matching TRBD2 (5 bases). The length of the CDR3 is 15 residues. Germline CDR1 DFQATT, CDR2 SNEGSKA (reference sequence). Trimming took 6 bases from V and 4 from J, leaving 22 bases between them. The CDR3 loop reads CSATGRSYGRYEQYF. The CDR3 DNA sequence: TGCAGTGCCACGGGAAGGTCGTACGGAAGATACGAGCAGTACTTC.

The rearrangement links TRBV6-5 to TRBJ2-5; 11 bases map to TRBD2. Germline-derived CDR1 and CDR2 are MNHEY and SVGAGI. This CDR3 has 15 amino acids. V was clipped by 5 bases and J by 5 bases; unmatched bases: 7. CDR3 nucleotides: TGTGCCAGCAGTAATAGCGGGGGGGCGTGGGAGACCCAGTACTTC. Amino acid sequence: CASSNSGGAWETQYF.

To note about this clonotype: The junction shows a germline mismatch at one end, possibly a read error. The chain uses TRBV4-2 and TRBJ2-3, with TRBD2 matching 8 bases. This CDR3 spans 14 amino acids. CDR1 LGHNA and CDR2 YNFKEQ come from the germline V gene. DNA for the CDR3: TGTGCCAGCACCCAACGGACTAGCTCTGATACGCAGTATTTT. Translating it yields CASTQRTSSDTQYF.

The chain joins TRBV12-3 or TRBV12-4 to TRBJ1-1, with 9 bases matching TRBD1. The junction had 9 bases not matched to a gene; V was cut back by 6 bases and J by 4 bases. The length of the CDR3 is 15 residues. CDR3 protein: CASRPTTGGRTEAFF. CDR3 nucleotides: TGTGCCAGCAGACCTACCACAGGGGGCCGCACTGAAGCTTTCTTT.

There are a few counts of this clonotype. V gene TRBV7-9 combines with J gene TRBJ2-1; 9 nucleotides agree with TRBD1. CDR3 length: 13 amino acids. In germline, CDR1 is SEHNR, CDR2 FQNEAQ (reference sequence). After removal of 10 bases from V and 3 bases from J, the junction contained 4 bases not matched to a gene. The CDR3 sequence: CATQDRGYNEQFF. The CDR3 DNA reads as TGTGCCACCCAGGACAGGGGCTACAATGAGCAGTTCTTC.

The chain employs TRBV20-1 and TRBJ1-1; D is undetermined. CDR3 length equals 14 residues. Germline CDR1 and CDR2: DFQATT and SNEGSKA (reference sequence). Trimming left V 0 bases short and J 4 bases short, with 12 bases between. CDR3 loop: CSARDRERITEAFF. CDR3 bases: TGCAGTGCTAGAGATAGAGAAAGAATCACTGAAGCTTTCTTT.